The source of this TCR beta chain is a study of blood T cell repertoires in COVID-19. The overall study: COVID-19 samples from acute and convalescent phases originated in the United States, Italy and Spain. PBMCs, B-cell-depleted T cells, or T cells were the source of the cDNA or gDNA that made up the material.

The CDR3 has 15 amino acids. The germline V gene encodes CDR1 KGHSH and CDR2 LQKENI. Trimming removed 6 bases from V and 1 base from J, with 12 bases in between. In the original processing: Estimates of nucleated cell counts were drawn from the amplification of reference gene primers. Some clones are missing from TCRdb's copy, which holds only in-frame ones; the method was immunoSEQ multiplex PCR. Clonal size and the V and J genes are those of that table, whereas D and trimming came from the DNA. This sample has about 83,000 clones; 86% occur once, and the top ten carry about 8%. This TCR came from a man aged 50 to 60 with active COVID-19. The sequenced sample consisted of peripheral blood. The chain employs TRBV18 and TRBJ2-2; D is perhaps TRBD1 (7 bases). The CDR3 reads CASSRDRLNTGELFF. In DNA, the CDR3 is TGTGCCAGCTCGCGGGACAGATTGAACACCGGGGAGCTGTTTTTT.